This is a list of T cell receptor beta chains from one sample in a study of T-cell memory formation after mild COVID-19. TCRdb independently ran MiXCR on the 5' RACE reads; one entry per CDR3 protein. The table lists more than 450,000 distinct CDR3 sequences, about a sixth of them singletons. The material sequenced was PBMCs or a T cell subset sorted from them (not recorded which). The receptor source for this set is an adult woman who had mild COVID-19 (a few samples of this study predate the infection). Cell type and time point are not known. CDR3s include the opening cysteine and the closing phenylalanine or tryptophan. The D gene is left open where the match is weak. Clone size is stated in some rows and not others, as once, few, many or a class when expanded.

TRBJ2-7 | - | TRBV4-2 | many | CASSQGWPGGSSYEQYF | TGTGCCAGCAGCCAAGGCTGGCCCGGGGGAAGCTCCTACGAGCAGTACTTC
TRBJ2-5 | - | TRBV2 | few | CASSANYPETQYF | TGTGCCAGCAGTGCTAACTACCCAGAGACCCAGTACTTC
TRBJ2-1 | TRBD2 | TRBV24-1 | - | CATSDRTSGGLNNEQFF | TGTGCCACCAGTGACAGGACTAGCGGGGGGCTAAACAATGAGCAGTTCTTC
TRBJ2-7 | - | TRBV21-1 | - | CASSTSVGTGRHEQYF | TGTGCCAGCAGCACCAGTGTTGGGACAGGGCGCCACGAGCAGTACTTC
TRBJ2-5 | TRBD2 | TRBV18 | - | CASSPLGTSGKETQYF | TGTGCCAGCTCACCACTGGGGACTAGCGGAAAAGAGACCCAGTACTTC
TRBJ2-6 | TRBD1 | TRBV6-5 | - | CASSYSSTGTATHSGANVLTF | TGTGCCAGCAGTTACTCGTCAACCGGGACAGCGACACATTCTGGGGCCAACGTCCTGACTTTC
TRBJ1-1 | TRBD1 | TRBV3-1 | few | CASSPRQGGRTEAFF | TGTGCCAGCAGCCCCAGACAGGGTGGGAGAACTGAAGCTTTCTTT
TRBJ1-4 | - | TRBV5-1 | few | CASSTGPYEKLFF | TGCGCCAGCAGCACGGGACCGTATGAAAAACTGTTTTTT
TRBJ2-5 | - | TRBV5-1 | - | CASSKGNIGETQYF | TGCGCCAGCAGCAAGGGGAATATAGGAGAGACCCAGTACTTC
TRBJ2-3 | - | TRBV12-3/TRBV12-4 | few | CASGRGGPADTQYF | TGTGCCAGCGGAAGAGGGGGTCCGGCAGATACGCAGTATTTT
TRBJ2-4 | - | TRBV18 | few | CASSPPGLAKNIQYF | TGTGCCAGCTCACCACCCGGGCTAGCCAAAAACATTCAGTACTTC
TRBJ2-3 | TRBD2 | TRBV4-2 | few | CASSQDGAGGVTDTQYF | TGTGCCAGCAGCCAAGACGGTGCGGGAGGGGTCACAGATACGCAGTATTTT
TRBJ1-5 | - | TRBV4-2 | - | CASSQDGDGQPQHF | TGTGCCAGCAGCCAAGATGGGGACGGACAGCCCCAGCATTTT
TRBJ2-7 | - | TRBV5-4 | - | CASREGVLGDEQYF | TGTGCCAGCAGGGAGGGTGTCCTTGGGGACGAGCAGTACTTC
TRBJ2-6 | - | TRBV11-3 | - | CASSSRDGRANVLTF | TGTGCCAGCAGCTCCAGGGACGGACGGGCCAACGTCCTGACTTTC
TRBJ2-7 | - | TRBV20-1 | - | CSAKRVDTYEQYF | TGCAGTGCTAAGAGGGTCGATACCTACGAGCAGTACTTC
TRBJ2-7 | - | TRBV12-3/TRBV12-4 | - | CASSQSGRGSYEQYF | TGTGCCAGCAGTCAAAGCGGAAGGGGCTCCTACGAGCAGTACTTC
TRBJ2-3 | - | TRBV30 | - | CAWTTRVGLGTDTQYF | TGTGCCTGGACCACGAGGGTGGGACTGGGAACAGATACGCAGTATTTT
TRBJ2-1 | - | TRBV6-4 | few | CASSDSDRAYNEQFF | TGTGCCAGCAGTGACTCAGACAGAGCCTACAATGAGCAGTTCTTC
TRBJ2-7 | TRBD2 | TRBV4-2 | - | CASSQEVGGKSYEQYF | TGTGCCAGCAGCCAAGAAGTGGGGGGGAAATCCTACGAGCAGTACTTC
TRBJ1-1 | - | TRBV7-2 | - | CASSPRTGRVYTEAFF | TGTGCCAGCAGCCCCCGGACGGGGAGAGTCTACACTGAAGCTTTCTTT
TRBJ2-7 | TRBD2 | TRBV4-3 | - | CASSQAERESSYEQYF | TGCGCCAGCAGCCAAGCGGAGCGGGAGTCGTCCTACGAGCAGTACTTC
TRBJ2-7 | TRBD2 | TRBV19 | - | CASSIKAGSSYEQYF | TGTGCCAGTAGTATAAAAGCGGGAAGCTCCTACGAGCAGTACTTC
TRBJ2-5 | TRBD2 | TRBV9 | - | CASSVGGLAKQETQYF | TGTGCCAGCAGCGTAGGGGGACTAGCGAAACAAGAGACCCAGTACTTC
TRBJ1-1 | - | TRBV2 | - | CASRPRGMNTEAFF | TGTGCCAGCAGGCCACGGGGTATGAACACTGAAGCTTTCTTT
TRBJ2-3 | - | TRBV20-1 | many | CSAPGRTDTQYF | TGCAGTGCCCCGGGAAGGACAGATACGCAGTATTTT
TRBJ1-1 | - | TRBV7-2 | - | CASSGGIIGNEAFF | TGTGCCAGCAGCGGAGGTATTATTGGTAATGAAGCTTTCTTT
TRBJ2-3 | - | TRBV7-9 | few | CASSLGQAPADTQYF | TGTGCCAGCAGCTTAGGACAAGCCCCGGCGGATACGCAGTATTTT
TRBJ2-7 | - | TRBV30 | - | CAWSRGGYEQYF | TGTGCCTGGAGTAGAGGGGGCTACGAGCAGTACTTC
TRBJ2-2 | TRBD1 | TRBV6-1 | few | CASSPPDRENTGELFF | TGTGCCAGCAGTCCCCCGGACAGGGAGAACACCGGGGAGCTGTTTTTT
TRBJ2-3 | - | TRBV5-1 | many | CASSDTGDTQYF | TGCGCCAGCAGCGATACAGGGGATACGCAGTATTTT